This T cell receptor beta chain came from a study of beta chain features in type 1 diabetes. TCRB transcripts that were expressed got sequenced, as all of the isolated RNA had been reverse transcribed. Regulatory, naive and central memory T cell samples averaged around 3.6 million reads. Only in-frame clones appear in the TCRdb table, and some are missing; sequencing was by immunoSEQ multiplex PCR. The table shows 40,000 or so clones, with over 50% occurring only once. General study results and limits: The naive, central memory and Treg TCRB repertoires looked more alike in patients than they did in healthy donors.

The CDR3 has 15 amino acids. Trimming took off 0 bases at V and 2 bases at J, with 10 bases between the two ends. CDR1 GTSNPN and CDR2 SVGIG come from the germline V gene (reference sequence). There are a few counts of this clone. Its antigen is as yet unknown. The chain couples TRBV30 to TRBJ2-2; no definite D call. Sequenced input: Tregs from blood. The clonotype comes from a woman younger than 30 in good health. CDR3 nucleotide sequence: TGTGCCTGGAGTGTACCGTATACTAACACCGGGGAGCTGTTTTTT. Amino acids: CAWSVPYTNTGELFF.